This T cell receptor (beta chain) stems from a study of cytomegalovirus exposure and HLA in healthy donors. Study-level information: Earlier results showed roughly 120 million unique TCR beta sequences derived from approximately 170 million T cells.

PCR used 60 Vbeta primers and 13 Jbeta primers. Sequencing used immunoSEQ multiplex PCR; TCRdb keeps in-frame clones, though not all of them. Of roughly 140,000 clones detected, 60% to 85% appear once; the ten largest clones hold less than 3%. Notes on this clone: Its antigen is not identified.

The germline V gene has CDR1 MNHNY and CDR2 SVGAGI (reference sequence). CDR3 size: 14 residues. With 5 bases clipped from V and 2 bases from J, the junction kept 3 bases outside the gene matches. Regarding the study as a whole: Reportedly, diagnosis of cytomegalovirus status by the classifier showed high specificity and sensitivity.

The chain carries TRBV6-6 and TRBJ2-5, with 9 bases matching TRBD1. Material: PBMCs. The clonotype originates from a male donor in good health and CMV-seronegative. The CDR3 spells CASSTGGPQETQYF. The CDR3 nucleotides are TGTGCCAGCAGTACAGGGGGCCCTCAAGAGACCCAGTACTTC.